The source of this T cell receptor beta chain is a study of CD8+ T cells in alopecia areata. Turning to this clone: The target antigen is unknown.

The study's findings and limits: Affected scalp, especially in alopecia totalis/universalis, had a higher clonality than normal scalp did.

A FACSAria was used to sort CD4+ and CD8+ T cells. These cells came from PBMCs. Trimming cost V 1 base and J 3 bases; bases outside gene matches: 10. The CDR3 has 17 amino acids. The germline V gene encodes CDR1 SGHTA and CDR2 FQGNSA. cDNA reverse transcribed from extracted RNA served as the sequencing template. Using immunoSEQ multiplex PCR, the repertoire was profiled, and TCRdb retains in-frame clones only, with some absent. The top ten clones hold approximately 2.8% of a sample with 110,000 or so clones, 35% to 45% of them seen once. J is TRBJ2-3 and V is TRBV7-2, with TRBD2 matching over 7 bases. Sample: CD4+ T cells sorted from blood. The TCR sequence derives from a human donor with alopecia areata. The chain's CDR3 is CASSLGSGGRRTDTQYF. The CDR3 nucleotides read TGTGCCAGCAGCTTAGGGTCGGGCGGGAGAAGGACAGATACGCAGTATTTT. Full variable domain (remainder filled in from reference TRBV7-2 and TRBJ2-3): GAGVSQSPSNKVTEKGKDVELRCDPISGHTALYWYRQSLGQGLEFLIYFQGNSAPDKSGLPSDRFSAERTGGSVSTLTIQRTQQEDSAVYLCASSLGSGGRRTDTQYFGPGTRLTVL.